This entry lists 27 T cell receptor beta chains sequenced from one sample in a study of blood T cell repertoires in COVID-19. The assay was immunoSEQ multiplex PCR, and TCRdb's table has in-frame clones only and misses some. Of 650,000 to 800,000 clones listed, 75% to 90% are singletons. Material: peripheral blood. Receptor source: a woman under 30 with acute or convalescent COVID-19.

The V and J genes are TRBV4-1 and TRBJ1-5; possible D gene TRBD1, 6 bases. The CDR3 is 15 residues long. Trimming cost V 1 base and J 5 bases, with 12 bases left between them. CDR1 is MGHRA, CDR2 YSYEKL, per germline. Here the CDR3 DNA reads TGCGCCAGCAGCCAAGTGGAAGGGGGGGATCAGCCCCAGCATTTT. It yields the protein CASSQVEGGDQPQHF.

This chain uses TRBV5-6 with TRBJ2-7, with 10 positions matching TRBD1. In germline, CDR1 is SGHDT, CDR2 YYEEEE. This CDR3 spans 15 amino acids. Trimming took 5 bases from V and 2 from J; bases not matched to a gene: 7. This CDR3 is CASSDGTGVPYEQYF. CDR3 sequence (DNA): TGTGCCAGCAGTGACGGGACAGGGGTTCCCTACGAGCAGTACTTC.

This chain connects TRBV5-6 to TRBJ2-7, with 7 nucleotides matching TRBD1. This CDR3 comprises 14 residues. The germline V gene has CDR1 SGHDT and CDR2 YYEEEE. Losses at the gene ends were 3 bases for V and 1 base for J; bases not matched to a gene: 4. The CDR3: CASSSTGRSYEQYF. The CDR3 DNA follows: TGTGCCAGCAGCTCGACAGGGAGATCCTACGAGCAGTACTTC.

The chain couples TRBV28 to TRBJ2-2, with 8 bases fitting TRBD2. V lost 3 bases and J lost 5; bases outside the gene matches: 5. CDR3 length: 15 residues. CDR1 MDHEN and CDR2 SYDVKM come from the germline V gene. This CDR3 is CASSLLRGATGELFF. The CDR3, as DNA: TGTGCCAGCAGTTTGTTGCGGGGGGCTACCGGGGAGCTGTTTTTT.

The chain carries TRBV5-1 and TRBJ1-4; 8 bases agree with TRBD1. Per germline, CDR1 SGHRS and CDR2 YFSETQ. There are 14 residues in the CDR3. V trimming: 0 bases; J trimming: 7 bases; junction bases outside the gene matches: 2. CDR3 loop: CASSLGQGAEKLFF. The DNA of the CDR3 is TGCGCCAGCAGCTTGGGGCAGGGGGCTGAAAAACTGTTTTTT.

This clone was counted a few times. This chain uses TRBV30 with TRBJ1-1; weak D call: TRBD1 (6 bases). The CDR3 length is 11 residues. Looked up from germline, CDR1 is GTSNPN and CDR2 is SVGIG (reference sequence). Trimming removed 8 bases at V and 4 bases at J, with 11 bases between. CDR3 in DNA: TGTGCCCTGGAAGGGGGCACTGAAGCTTTCTTT. Residues: CALEGGTEAFF.

The chain joins TRBV7-6 to TRBJ1-2, with 8 bases aligning to TRBD1. V shed 1 base and J 6 bases; nucleotides not matched to a gene: 10. The CDR3 runs to 16 residues. CDR1 is SGHVS, CDR2 FNYEAQ, per germline. The CDR3 DNA is TGTGCCAGCAGCTTAGTGGGAGCGGACAGGGCCAATGGCTACACCTTC. Its protein is CASSLVGADRANGYTF.

The CDR3 sequence: CASSRLTVPYEQYF. The CDR3 DNA is TGTGCCAGCAGTCGTCTAACGGTGCCCTACGAGCAGTACTTC. This chain joins TRBV14 and TRBJ2-7; D not resolved. Per the germline V gene, CDR1 is SGHDN and CDR2 is FVKESK. The V gene lost 6 bases and the J gene lost 2 bases, with 14 bases spanning the gap. The CDR3 runs 14 residues.

The chain carries TRBV7-9 and TRBJ1-1; D is uncertain. The CDR3 runs to 14 residues. The V end lost 5 bases, the J end lost 1 base, and 11 bases lay between the germline ends. From germline, CDR1 is SEHNR and CDR2 FQNEAQ (reference sequence). This CDR3 is CASSNVGANTEAFF. The CDR3 DNA reads as TGTGCCAGCAGCAACGTCGGTGCGAACACTGAAGCTTTCTTT.

This chain links TRBV7-9 with TRBJ1-2; maybe TRBD1 (6 bases). The CDR3 is 14 amino acids. Trimming took off 5 bases at V and 8 bases at J, with 18 bases between the two ends. Looked up from germline, CDR1 is SEHNR and CDR2 is FQNEAQ (reference sequence). The CDR3 region has the DNA TGTGCCAGCAGCCAGTCCTGGGGGCTGGAAGGCTACACCTTC. It codes for CASSQSWGLEGYTF.

The chain employs TRBV7-6 and TRBJ1-1; D gene uncertain. Per the germline V gene, CDR1 is SGHVS and CDR2 is FNYEAQ. This CDR3 is 13 amino acids long. Trimming removed 3 bases from V and 4 bases from J, with 9 bases in between. The CDR3, as DNA: TGTGCCAGCAGCTTGGCCCTTGGCACTGAAGCTTTCTTT. Translation gives CASSLALGTEAFF.

The rearrangement links TRBV29-1 to TRBJ1-1; 8 nucleotides align to TRBD1. Germline V gene lookup returns CDR1 SQVTM and CDR2 ANQGSEA. With 6 bases clipped from V and 0 bases from J, the junction kept 9 bases outside the gene matches. This CDR3 region has 15 residues. As DNA, the CDR3 is TGCAGCGTCGACCCGGGACAGGCTATGAACACTGAAGCTTTCTTT. Translation: CSVDPGQAMNTEAFF.

The chain combines TRBV9 with TRBJ1-2; no firm D call. The germline gives CDR1 SGDLS, CDR2 YYNGEE. The V end was cut by 0 bases, the J end by 1 base, with 13 bases between. CDR3 length: 16 residues. Written as DNA, the CDR3 is TGTGCCAGCAGCGTAGAGCTGACACCTCTTAACTATGGCTACACCTTC. This gives the protein CASSVELTPLNYGYTF.

The chain is built from TRBV9 and TRBJ1-4; 7 nucleotides agree with TRBD1. CDR3 length: 15 residues. The trim removed 4 bases at V and 3 bases at J, leaving 6 bases unmatched. From germline, CDR1 is SGDLS and CDR2 YYNGEE. CDR3: CASSPPTGANEKLFF. CDR3 nucleotide sequence: TGTGCCAGCAGCCCCCCCACAGGGGCTAATGAAAAACTGTTTTTT.

V usage is TRBV11-2 and J usage is TRBJ1-1; D might be TRBD1 (5 bases). The CDR3 loop spans 14 amino acids. V lost 4 bases, J lost 5 bases, and 14 bases lay in between. Germline V gene sequence: CDR1 SGHAT, CDR2 FQNNGV. The CDR3 region has the DNA TGTGCCAGCAGCTCCATCGGTCGGGGGACTGAAGCTTTCTTT. Translating it yields CASSSIGRGTEAFF.

This clone was seen a single time. V is TRBV6-5 and J is TRBJ1-2, with D possibly TRBD1 on 5 matching bases. This CDR3 spans 15 amino acids. Germline V gene lookup returns CDR1 MNHEY and CDR2 SVGAGI. Trimming cost V 0 bases and J 1 base, with 9 bases left between them. The CDR3 sequence: CASSYSGALNYGYTF. The CDR3, as DNA: TGTGCCAGCAGTTACTCAGGGGCCCTTAACTATGGCTACACCTTC.

This clone was seen more than once but under ten times. The chain uses TRBV19 and TRBJ1-3; 7 bases are a match to TRBD1. Germline trimming cut 7 bases from V and 0 bases from J; bases unmatched to any gene: 12. This CDR3 has 17 amino acids. The germline V gene has CDR1 LNHDA and CDR2 SQIVND (reference sequence). Here the CDR3 DNA reads TGTGCCAGTACTTGGACAGGAAAGATCCACTCTGGAAACACCATATATTTT. Protein sequence: CASTWTGKIHSGNTIYF. Variable domain in full (rest from reference TRBV19 and TRBJ1-3): DGGITQSPKYLFRKEGQNVTLSCEQNLNHDAMYWYRQDPGQGLRLIYYSQIVNDFQKGDIAEGYSVSREKKESFPLTVTSAQKNPTAFYLCASTWTGKIHSGNTIYFGEGSWLTVV.

This chain connects TRBV5-4 to TRBJ2-2, with D possibly TRBD1 on 5 matching bases. The CDR3 has 15 residues. Trimming took 4 bases from V and 0 from J, leaving 10 bases between them. Germline V lookup: CDR1 SGHNT, CDR2 YYREEE (reference sequence). The CDR3 DNA follows: TGTGCCAGCAGCCTGGTGACAGCGAACACCGGGGAGCTGTTTTTT. This codes for CASSLVTANTGELFF.

The chain combines TRBV5-1 with TRBJ1-1, with a weak D call TRBD1 (5 bases). The germline V gene encodes CDR1 SGHRS and CDR2 YFSETQ. The CDR3 is made up of 13 amino acids. Trimming removed 7 bases at V and 1 base at J, with 11 bases between. In nucleotides, the CDR3 is TGCGCCAGCGGCGAAGGGGCGAACACTGAAGCTTTCTTT. Amino acids: CASGEGANTEAFF.

The chain employs TRBV11-2 and TRBJ1-2; the D gene is possibly TRBD1 (6 bases). V lost 8 bases, J lost 0 bases, and 13 bases lay in between. Germline values: CDR1 SGHAT, CDR2 FQNNGV. The CDR3 has 14 residues. The CDR3: CASSGEFTNYGYTF. The CDR3 DNA is TGTGCCAGCTCAGGGGAATTCACTAACTATGGCTACACCTTC.

This rearrangement joins TRBV3-1 (or the pseudogene TRBV3-2) to TRBJ2-2, with 15 nucleotides matching TRBD2. The CDR3 covers 18 residues. The germline gives CDR1 LGHDT, CDR2 YNNKEL (reference sequence). V was clipped by 4 bases and J by 6 bases; unmatched bases: 9. CDR3 DNA: TGTGCCAGCAGCCGAGGACTAGCGGGGGGGCTAATCTCCGGGGAGCTGTTTTTT. Its protein product is CASSRGLAGGLISGELFF.

The gene calls are TRBV28 and TRBJ1-5; D is unresolved. V lost 2 bases to trimming and J lost 6 bases, with 14 bases between them. The CDR3 runs to 15 residues. CDR1 and CDR2 from the germline V gene are MDHEN and SYDVKM. The CDR3 here is CASSLLSWARQPQHF. CDR3 in DNA: TGTGCCAGCAGTTTACTGTCCTGGGCGCGTCAGCCCCAGCATTTT. Combining the CDR3 with reference TRBV28 and TRBJ1-5 gives the whole variable domain DVKVTQSSRYLVKRTGEKVFLECVQDMDHENMFWYRQDPGLGLRLIYFSYDVKMKEKGDIPEGYSVSREKKERFSLILESASTNQTSMYLCASSLLSWARQPQHFGDGTRLSIL.

J is TRBJ1-1 and V is TRBV5-1; D is ambiguous. The germline V gene has CDR1 SGHRS and CDR2 YFSETQ. Trimming removed 0 bases from V and 2 bases from J, with 20 bases in between. There are 18 residues in the CDR3. CDR3 region: CASSLVVIGGSGNTEAFF. In DNA form, the CDR3 reads TGCGCCAGCAGCTTGGTGGTAATCGGAGGGAGTGGAAACACTGAAGCTTTCTTT.

J is TRBJ1-2 and V is TRBV6-4; 9 bases are a match to TRBD1. This CDR3 is 15 amino acids long. Unmatched junction bases numbered 5, after V lost 2 bases and J lost 4 bases. Germline V gene sequence: CDR1 MRHNA, CDR2 SNTAGT. The CDR3 sequence is CASSDEGQGSYGYTF. DNA of the CDR3: TGTGCCAGCAGTGACGAGGGACAGGGCTCCTATGGCTACACCTTC.

V gene TRBV11-3 combines with J gene TRBJ2-5, with 12 bases that match TRBD1. The CDR3 length is 15 residues. The V and J ends lost 5 bases and 4 bases, in that order; junction bases with no gene match: 5. Germline CDR1 reads SGHNT; CDR2 reads YENEEA. This chain's CDR3 is CASSPGQGASETQYF. DNA of the CDR3: TGTGCCAGCAGCCCGGGACAGGGGGCGTCAGAGACCCAGTACTTC.

The chain recombines TRBV6-4 with TRBJ2-7, with 10 bases identical to TRBD2. Germline V gene data show CDR1 as MRHNA and CDR2 as SNTAGT. This CDR3 is built from 15 residues. With V trimmed by 7 bases and J by 2 bases, 8 bases remained unmatched. The CDR3 loop reads CASKEDSGGPYEQYF. CDR3 nucleotides: TGTGCCAGCAAGGAAGATAGCGGGGGGCCCTACGAGCAGTACTTC.

This chain joins TRBV4-3 and TRBJ1-6; 8 bases match TRBD1. The germline V gene encodes CDR1 LGHNA and CDR2 YSLEER. Trimming took 4 bases from V and 3 from J; bases not matched to a gene: 5. The CDR3 extends over 16 amino acids. The CDR3 is CASSPRGPIYNSPLHF. As DNA, the CDR3 is TGCGCCAGCAGCCCCAGGGGGCCTATCTATAATTCACCCCTCCACTTT.